The source of this T cell receptor (beta chain) is a study of blood T cells in healthy people across ages. Study conclusions and caveats: Comparison with aged donors showed that long-lived donors had more naive CD4+ cells and higher diversity. No one knew whether donors had CMV, which possibly confounded expanded clonotype changes.

Concerning this clonotype itself: The antigen is undetermined.

Each donor had roughly 10 milliliters of peripheral blood drawn. Combining a sample-barcoded 5' primer with a J-beta primer mix, a second PCR ran for about 7 to 11 cycles. Individual samples furnished no less than 2.5 million CDR3-containing paired-end reads apiece. Using its own MiXCR run on the 5' RACE reads, TCRdb lists one record per CDR3 protein. Among roughly 1,300,000 distinct CDR3 sequences listed, approximately 60% were seen once. Sequencing used blood. The sequence came from a man between 18 and 29 years old in good health.

The chain's CDR3 is CSVSLTGTGSYGYTF. Here the CDR3 DNA reads TGCAGCGTCTCCCTAACTGGGACAGGGTCCTATGGCTACACCTTC. The genes are TRBV29-1 and TRBJ1-2, with 9 positions matching TRBD1. V was clipped by 6 bases and J by 4 bases; unmatched bases: 12. The CDR3 is 15 residues long. CDR1 SQVTM and CDR2 ANQGSEA come from the germline V gene.